This T cell receptor beta chain appears in the sequencing data of a study of T cells in Graves' hyperthyroidism and ophthalmopathy. Points from the study as a whole: Progression to ophthalmopathy was predicted a median of 6.5 months early.

RNA transcripts were the template for amplifying TCR beta CDR3 regions. The TCR CDR3 first-round RT-PCR relied on the HTBI primer set. TCRdb ran MiXCR on the multiplex PCR reads and lists one entry per CDR3 protein. The sample holds about 590,000 distinct CDR3 sequences, approximately 15% seen once. A word on this clonotype: Its target is unknown.

The CDR3 extends over 11 amino acids. V lost 6 bases, J lost 10 bases, and 15 bases lay in between. Germline V gene sequence: CDR1 SQVTM, CDR2 ANQGSEA. Ophthalmopathy patients all had a Clinical Activity Score of at least 3, a NOSPECS grade of at least 4 and disease under 3 months old. Under 12 ml fresh peripheral blood yielded the PBMCs. This clonotype was sampled from a woman aged 18-29 years with Graves' ophthalmopathy. Sequencing used blood. The chain carries TRBV29-1 and TRBJ1-2, with D possibly TRBD1 on 6 matching bases. CDR3 DNA sequence: TGCAGCGTCCCATGGAGGGGGGACTACACCTTC. Amino acid sequence: CSVPWRGDYTF.